Listed here are 8 T cell receptor beta chains from one sample, sequenced in a study of T cell changes during pregnancy in multiple sclerosis. Profiled with immunoSEQ multiplex PCR; TCRdb holds only in-frame clones, not every one. The sample shows about 21,000 clones, around 90% of them seen only once. The specimen comprised CD4+ T cells from peripheral blood mononuclear cells, sampled in the third trimester of pregnancy. These receptors all come from a female donor with multiple sclerosis, enrolled in a pregnancy study.

The chain employs TRBV28 and TRBJ1-4; D call uncertain. Germline assignment: CDR1 MDHEN and CDR2 SYDVKM. The CDR3 consists of 14 residues. Trimming stripped 6 bases from V and 5 bases from J, with 13 bases between. The CDR3 nucleotides read TGTGCCAGCAGAAGACACGGCTCGAATGAAAAACTGTTTTTT. Its translation: CASRRHGSNEKLFF.

The chain recombines TRBV9 with TRBJ1-2, with TRBD1 matching 7 bases. V lost 4 bases, J lost 3 bases, and 9 bases stayed unmatched. CDR1 is SGDLS and CDR2 is YYNGEE in the germline V gene. This CDR3 is built from 15 residues. CDR3 DNA sequence: TGTGCCAGCAGCCTCCGGGACAGATACGACTATGGCTACACCTTC. It yields the protein CASSLRDRYDYGYTF.

The chain couples TRBV23-1 to TRBJ1-4; TRBD1 matches at 9 bases. TRBV23-1 counts as an open reading frame of uncertain function. The CDR3 contains 17 residues. With 3 bases clipped from V and 8 bases from J, the junction kept 13 bases outside the gene matches. The CDR3 coding sequence is TGCGCCAGCAGTCAGTCGGGTGGACAGGGGCTAAGGGAAAAACTGTTTTTT. It specifies CASSQSGGQGLREKLFF.

The rearrangement links TRBV9 to TRBJ1-2; D uncertain. The CDR3 has 14 residues. The V gene lost 0 bases and the J gene lost 4 bases, with 10 bases spanning the gap. CDR1 is SGDLS and CDR2 is YYNGEE in the germline V gene. CDR3 coding DNA: TGTGCCAGCAGCGTAGGGGGAGAACGCTATGGCTACACCTTC. Translation: CASSVGGERYGYTF.

The chain links TRBV9 to TRBJ1-1; weak D call: TRBD1 (6 bases). This CDR3 contains 14 residues. The V gene lost 2 bases and the J gene lost 7 bases, with 15 bases spanning the gap. Germline CDR1 SGDLS, CDR2 YYNGEE. The CDR3 loop reads CASSVQQGRSEAFF. CDR3 coding DNA: TGTGCCAGCAGCGTCCAACAGGGTAGGAGTGAAGCTTTCTTT.

V usage is TRBV30 and J usage is TRBJ1-4; D is unclear. CDR1 is GTSNPN and CDR2 is SVGIG in the germline V gene (reference sequence). The CDR3 runs to 16 residues. With 3 bases removed from V and 0 bases from J, the gap between germline ends came to 14 bases. Here the CDR3 DNA reads TGTGCCTGGAGCCCACTAAGCCCTCCAACTAATGAAAAACTGTTTTTT. Its protein is CAWSPLSPPTNEKLFF.

V gene TRBV19 combines with J gene TRBJ2-5; maybe TRBD2 (5 bases). Germline CDR1 is LNHDA and CDR2 is SQIVND (reference sequence). V dropped 1 base and J dropped 1 base, with 10 bases sitting between them. The CDR3 runs 15 residues. The CDR3 loop is CASSIGRSLQETQYF. The CDR3 nucleotides read TGTGCCAGTAGTATAGGGAGGAGCCTCCAAGAGACCCAGTACTTC.

This chain joins TRBV2 and TRBJ1-1, with 8 bases lining up with TRBD1. Germline CDR1 is SNHLY and CDR2 is FYNNEI. The length of the CDR3 is 15 residues. With 10 bases clipped from V and 3 bases from J, the junction kept 13 bases outside the gene matches. Here the CDR3 reads CATSSQGARHTEAFF. The CDR3 nucleotides are TGTGCCACGTCCTCCCAGGGGGCGCGGCACACTGAAGCTTTCTTT.